Below, 24 T cell receptor beta chains from the same sample are listed, as sequenced in a study of T-cell memory formation after mild COVID-19. A single record per CDR3 protein comes from TCRdb applying MiXCR to the 5' RACE reads. Among 500,000 to 650,000 distinct CDR3 sequences listed, roughly 22% were seen once. Sequencing was performed on PBMCs or a T cell subset sorted from them (not recorded which). Source of these receptors: an adult woman who had mild COVID-19 (a few samples of this study predate the infection). Cell type and time point are not known.

The chain recombines TRBV20-1 with TRBJ2-1; 8 positions agree with TRBD2. The germline V gene encodes CDR1 DFQATT and CDR2 SNEGSKA (reference sequence). The V segment lost 1 base and the J segment 8 bases; nucleotides outside the gene matches: 1. This CDR3 region has 12 residues. This CDR3 is CSARVGGDEQFF. The CDR3, as DNA: TGCAGTGCTAGAGTCGGGGGGGATGAGCAGTTCTTC.

V gene TRBV4-1 combines with J gene TRBJ2-1, with D hard to call. Germline values: CDR1 MGHRA, CDR2 YSYEKL. The CDR3 spans 15 residues. V shed 1 base and J shed 0 bases, with 7 bases lying between them. CDR3 residues: CASSQAASSYNEQFF. The CDR3 coding sequence is TGCGCCAGCAGCCAAGCAGCGAGCTCCTACAATGAGCAGTTCTTC.

The rearrangement uses TRBV7-6 and TRBJ2-7; the D gene is possibly TRBD2 (6 bases). V was shortened by 1 base and J by 6 bases, with 28 bases between the two germline ends. This CDR3 contains 19 residues. Germline CDR1 reads SGHVS; CDR2 reads FNYEAQ. The CDR3 DNA follows: TGTGCCAGCAGCTTAGAGGCCGGAGGGGCTAGCTTGGGTATCGTCGAGCAGTACTTC. It codes for CASSLEAGGASLGIVEQYF.

The chain joins TRBV9 to TRBJ2-2; TRBD2 matches 10 bases. The V gene's germline CDR1 is SGDLS and CDR2 YYNGEE. The CDR3 spans 15 residues. V lost 6 bases, J lost 5 bases, and 7 bases stayed unmatched. The CDR3 sequence: CASNPLAGLTGELFF. CDR3 coding DNA: TGTGCCAGCAATCCACTAGCGGGATTAACCGGGGAGCTGTTTTTT.

The J gene is TRBJ2-1, the V gene TRBV18; tentatively, D is TRBD1 or TRBD2 (5 bases each). The CDR3 extends over 15 amino acids. Trimming pared 2 bases from V and 4 bases from J, leaving 12 bases between. CDR1 and CDR2 (germline): KGHSH, LQKENI. In DNA, the CDR3 is TGTGCCAGCTCACCAGGGACCGTCATGTACAATGAGCAGTTCTTC. Protein sequence: CASSPGTVMYNEQFF.

The chain carries TRBV6-6 and TRBJ1-1; a weak D match, TRBD1 (6 bases). Trimming left V 7 bases short and J 1 base short, with 16 bases between. Germline V CDR1 and CDR2: MNHNY, SVGAGI (reference sequence). The CDR3 spans 15 residues. The CDR3 bases are TGTGCCAGCACCCCCGGAGGGGGGCGGAACACTGAAGCTTTCTTT. Encoded protein: CASTPGGGRNTEAFF.

This clonotype was observed at least ten times. The chain combines TRBV7-2 with TRBJ2-5, with D perhaps matching TRBD1 or TRBD2 (5 bases each). The germline V gene has CDR1 SGHTA and CDR2 FQGNSA. Trimming removed 3 bases at V and 2 bases at J, with 10 bases between. The CDR3 covers 14 residues. CDR3 sequence (DNA): TGTGCCAGCAGCTTGGGACCTTCACAAGAGACCCAGTACTTC. It encodes CASSLGPSQETQYF.

This clonotype was observed many times. The chain joins TRBV7-3 to TRBJ2-1; 9 bases line up with TRBD2. This CDR3 is 15 amino acids long. The germline CDR1 and CDR2 sequences are SGHTA and FQGTGA. The V and J ends lost 5 bases and 2 bases, in that order; junction bases with no gene match: 4. CDR3 sequence reads: CASSASGGPYNEQFF. CDR3 coding DNA: TGTGCCAGCAGCGCCAGCGGGGGGCCCTACAATGAGCAGTTCTTC.

V and J are TRBV20-1 and TRBJ1-5, with TRBD1 matching 7 bases. Germline values: CDR1 DFQATT, CDR2 SNEGSKA (reference sequence). V shed 3 bases and J 7 bases; nucleotides not matched to a gene: 3. The CDR3 is 12 residues long. CDR3 region: CSASRGGQPQHF. The CDR3 coding sequence is TGCAGTGCTAGCAGGGGGGGGCAGCCCCAGCATTTT.

This chain connects TRBV15 to TRBJ1-4, with 10 bases matching TRBD1. CDR1 LNHNV and CDR2 YYDKDF come from the germline V gene (reference sequence). The CDR3 totals 15 residues. The trim removed 3 bases at V and 7 bases at J, leaving 5 bases unmatched. The CDR3 DNA reads as TGTGCCACCAGCAGTAGACAGGGGGCGATTGAAAAACTGTTTTTT. It specifies CATSSRQGAIEKLFF.

The chain links TRBV6-1 to TRBJ1-2; D not resolved. This CDR3 contains 12 residues. V was clipped by 10 bases and J by 4 bases, with 13 bases between them. The germline V gene encodes CDR1 MNHNS and CDR2 SASEGT. The CDR3 reads CATDRQVYGYTF. The CDR3 nucleotides read TGTGCCACCGATAGACAAGTCTATGGCTACACCTTC.

The chain is built from TRBV9 and TRBJ2-1, with 7 bases matching TRBD2. V lost 0 bases, J lost 4 bases, and 16 bases stayed unmatched. Germline values: CDR1 SGDLS, CDR2 YYNGEE. This CDR3 region has 19 residues. The CDR3 bases are TGTGCCAGCAGCGTAGTGGGGCTAGCGGACTCCTATCTGTACAATGAGCAGTTCTTC. Translation gives CASSVVGLADSYLYNEQFF.

This clonotype was detected many times. The chain employs TRBV20-1 and TRBJ2-7, with TRBD1 identical over 10 bases. CDR1 is DFQATT and CDR2 is SNEGSKA in the germline V gene (reference sequence). J gave up 0 bases and V 6 bases, and 8 bases lay outside the gene matches. The CDR3 is 15 amino acids. Here the CDR3 reads CSASIRDRGSYEQYF. The DNA for the CDR3 is TGCAGTGCGAGTATCCGGGACAGGGGCTCCTACGAGCAGTACTTC.

J is TRBJ2-5 and V is TRBV20-1; D not certain. The CDR3 is 15 residues long. CDR1 and CDR2 (germline): DFQATT, SNEGSKA (reference sequence). V lost 1 base, J lost 3 bases, and 15 bases lay in between. Written as DNA, the CDR3 is TGCAGTGCTAGAGTCCTACGACTGCGGAAAGAGACCCAGTACTTC. Translated: CSARVLRLRKETQYF.

In this sample, this clonotype turned up a few times. The V gene is TRBV12-3 or TRBV12-4, the J gene TRBJ2-7; no reliable D call. Trimming removed 0 bases at V and 5 bases at J, with 11 bases between. This CDR3 contains 14 residues. In DNA form, the CDR3 reads TGTGCCAGCAGTTTAGCGGGCCTAGACGACGAGCAGTACTTC. Protein product: CASSLAGLDDEQYF.

The chain combines TRBV20-1 with TRBJ2-7, with a possible D match to TRBD1 (6 bases). The V end was cut by 3 bases, the J end by 2 bases, with 11 bases between. The CDR3 loop spans 13 amino acids. The germline gives CDR1 DFQATT, CDR2 SNEGSKA (reference sequence). The CDR3 protein is CSARKRDTYEQYF. For the CDR3, the DNA is TGCAGTGCTAGGAAAAGGGACACCTACGAGCAGTACTTC.

The chain has TRBV30 and TRBJ1-1; D is ambiguous. Trimming removed 8 bases at V and 3 bases at J, with 19 bases between. Germline CDR1 is GTSNPN and CDR2 is SVGIG (reference sequence). The CDR3 extends over 14 amino acids. The CDR3 spells CALSRIPLDTEAFF. CDR3 in DNA: TGTGCCCTCTCTCGTATTCCCTTGGACACTGAAGCTTTCTTT.

The CDR3 is CSAREQRTAGYTF. The CDR3 DNA reads TGCAGTGCTAGAGAGCAACGGACAGCTGGCTACACCTTC. The J gene is TRBJ1-2, the V gene TRBV20-1, with D perhaps matching TRBD1 (6 bases). Trimming shortened V by 0 bases and J by 7 bases, and 12 bases separated the two germline ends. The germline gives CDR1 DFQATT, CDR2 SNEGSKA (reference sequence). The CDR3 is made up of 13 amino acids.

This clonotype showed up just a few times. V is TRBV7-6 and J is TRBJ2-1; D call uncertain. V lost 0 bases and J 2 bases, leaving 8 bases between the germline ends. This CDR3 spans 15 amino acids. CDR1 and CDR2 (germline): SGHVS, FNYEAQ. Here the CDR3 reads CASSLALVPYNEQFF. DNA of the CDR3: TGTGCCAGCAGCTTAGCGTTGGTTCCCTACAATGAGCAGTTCTTC.

The V call is TRBV4-3, the J call TRBJ2-7, with D possibly TRBD1 on 6 matching bases. Germline V gene data show CDR1 as LGHNA and CDR2 as YSLEER. There are 15 residues in the CDR3. V was clipped by 0 bases and J by 4 bases, with 13 bases between them. In nucleotides, the CDR3 is TGCGCCAGCAGCCAAGATCCACAGGGTTTATACGAGCAGTACTTC. It yields the protein CASSQDPQGLYEQYF.

This chain connects TRBV12-3 or TRBV12-4 to TRBJ1-2, with D possibly TRBD1 on 5 matching bases. V was pared by 5 bases and J by 7 bases, with 11 bases between. The CDR3 is made up of 12 amino acids. CDR3 in amino acids: CASSLGGLGYTF. DNA of the CDR3: TGTGCCAGCAGTCTGGGGGGTCTTGGCTACACCTTC.

This clonotype was found a few times. The rearrangement uses TRBV7-8 and TRBJ2-7; D unresolved. The CDR3 totals 14 residues. The germline V and J ends were trimmed by 5 bases and 1 base, with 12 bases remaining between them. Germline loops: CDR1 SGHVS, CDR2 FQNEAQ. The CDR3 spells CASSPRADSYEQYF. For the CDR3, the DNA is TGTGCCAGCAGCCCTCGAGCCGATTCCTACGAGCAGTACTTC. Supplemented by reference TRBV7-8 and TRBJ2-7, the full variable domain reads GAGVSQSPRYKVAKRGQDVALRCDPISGHVSLFWYQQALGQGPEFLTYFQNEAQLDKSGLPSDRFFAERPEGSVSTLKIQRTQQEDSAVYLCASSPRADSYEQYFGPGTRLTVT.

The chain has TRBV2 and TRBJ2-1, with 9 nucleotides matching TRBD2. The V and J ends lost 0 bases and 7 bases, in that order; junction bases with no gene match: 10. The CDR3 extends over 17 amino acids. Germline V CDR1 and CDR2: SNHLY, FYNNEI. The DNA of the CDR3 is TGTGCCAGCAGTGAAGCTGTAGAGCTAGCGGGGAATAATGAGCAGTTCTTC. It codes for CASSEAVELAGNNEQFF.

This clonotype was detected a few times. This chain links TRBV7-2 with TRBJ2-2; 7 bases fit TRBD2. Germline V gene lookup returns CDR1 SGHTA and CDR2 FQGNSA. After removal of 6 bases from V and 4 bases from J, the junction contained 8 bases not matched to a gene. This CDR3 region has 15 residues. The CDR3 coding sequence is TGTGCCAGCAGACGAGGGAGGGACGGCACCGGGGAGCTGTTTTTT. Translation gives CASRRGRDGTGELFF. Full variable domain (rest looked up from reference TRBV7-2 and TRBJ2-2): GAGVSQSPSNKVTEKGKDVELRCDPISGHTALYWYRQSLGQGLEFLIYFQGNSAPDKSGLPSDRFSAERTGGSVSTLTIQRTQQEDSAVYLCASRRGRDGTGELFFGEGSRLTVL.